Described below is a single T cell receptor beta chain sequence and its context. Its matching antigen is unknown. V was clipped by 1 base and J by 9 bases, with 19 bases between them. The CDR3 length is 15 residues. Germline values: CDR1 KGHSH, CDR2 LQKENI. This record comes from a study of T-cell reconstitution after alpha-beta-depleted transplantation in children. The study, taken as a whole, reports: Roughly two months post-transplant, alpha-beta T cells reportedly originated from several hundred graft clones that had expanded.

It was with unique molecular identifiers that the TCRbeta library was prepared. TCRdb re-called the PCR reads through MiXCR, storing one row per CDR3 protein. The repertoire includes more than 200,000 distinct CDR3 sequences, roughly 23% of them detected once, and roughly 2.7% sits in the top ten. Sequenced material: PBMCs, taken before TCRalphabeta/CD19-depleted stem cell transplant. The sequence was collected from a girl aged 2-9 years with Fanconi anemia, due to receive a stem cell transplant. V usage is TRBV18 and J usage is TRBJ2-7, with D hard to call. In nucleotides, the CDR3 is TGTGCCAGCTCACCACAGCCACAGCCTAGGGTAGGGCAGTACTTC. Amino acids: CASSPQPQPRVGQYF.